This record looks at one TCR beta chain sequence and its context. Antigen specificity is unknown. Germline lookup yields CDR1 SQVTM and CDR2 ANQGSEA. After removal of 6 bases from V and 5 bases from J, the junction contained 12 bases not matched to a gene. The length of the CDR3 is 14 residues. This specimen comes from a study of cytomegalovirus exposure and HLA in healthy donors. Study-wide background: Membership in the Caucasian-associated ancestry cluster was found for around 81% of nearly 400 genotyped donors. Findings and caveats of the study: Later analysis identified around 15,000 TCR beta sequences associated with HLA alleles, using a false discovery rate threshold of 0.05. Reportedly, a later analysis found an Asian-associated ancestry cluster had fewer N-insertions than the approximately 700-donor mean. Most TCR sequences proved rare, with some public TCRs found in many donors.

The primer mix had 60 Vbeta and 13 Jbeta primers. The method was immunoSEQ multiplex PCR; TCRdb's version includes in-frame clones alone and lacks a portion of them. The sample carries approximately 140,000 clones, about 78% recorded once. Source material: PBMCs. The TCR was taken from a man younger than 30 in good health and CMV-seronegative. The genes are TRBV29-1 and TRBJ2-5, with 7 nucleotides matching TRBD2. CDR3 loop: CSVDPRRELETQYF. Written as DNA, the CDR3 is TGCAGCGTGGACCCTAGGCGGGAGCTGGAGACCCAGTACTTC.